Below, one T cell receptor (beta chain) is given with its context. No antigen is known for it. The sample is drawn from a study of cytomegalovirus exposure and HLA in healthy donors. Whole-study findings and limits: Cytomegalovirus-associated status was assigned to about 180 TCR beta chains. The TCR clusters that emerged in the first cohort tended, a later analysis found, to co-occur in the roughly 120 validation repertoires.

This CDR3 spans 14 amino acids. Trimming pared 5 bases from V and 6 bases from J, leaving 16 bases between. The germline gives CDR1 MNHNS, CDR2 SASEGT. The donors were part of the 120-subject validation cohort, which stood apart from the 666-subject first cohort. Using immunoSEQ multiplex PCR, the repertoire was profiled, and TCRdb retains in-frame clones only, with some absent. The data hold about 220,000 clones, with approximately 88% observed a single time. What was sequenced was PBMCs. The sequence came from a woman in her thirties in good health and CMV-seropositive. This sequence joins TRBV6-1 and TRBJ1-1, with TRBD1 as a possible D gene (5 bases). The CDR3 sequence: CASSRGPSSPEAFF. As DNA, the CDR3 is TGTGCCAGCAGTAGGGGACCGTCCTCCCCTGAAGCTTTCTTT.